Here is one T cell receptor (beta chain) with its context. Repertoires were generated with immunoSEQ multiplex PCR, while TCRdb's copy carries only in-frame clones and drops some. The sample has about 23,000 clones, 85% to 90% seen once. CDR3 length: 11 amino acids. V lost 6 bases to trimming and J lost 3 bases, with 6 bases between them. This sample was included in a study of blood T cell repertoires in COVID-19. The chain employs TRBV12-3 or TRBV12-4 and TRBJ2-7, with unresolved D. Material for sequencing was peripheral blood. The receptor was isolated from a woman over 75 with active COVID-19. The CDR3 nucleotides read TGTGCCAGCAGCCGCTACTACGAGCAGTACTTC. This codes for CASSRYYEQYF.